Below are 15 T cell receptor beta chains sequenced from a single sample in a study of T cells in Graves' hyperthyroidism and ophthalmopathy. RNA transcripts were the template for amplifying TCR beta CDR3 regions. The primer set for the first-round RT-PCR of the TCR CDR3 was HTBI. TCRdb independently ran MiXCR on the multiplex PCR reads; one entry per CDR3 protein. The sample holds about 640,000 distinct CDR3 sequences, about 45% seen once. Sequencing was done on a sample of peripheral blood or thyroid tissue (not recorded which). These receptors originate from an adult man with Graves' disease, either hyperthyroidism or ophthalmopathy (not recorded which).

As to this clonotype: The junction does not match germline at one end; this may be a read error. The genes are TRBV10-2 and TRBJ1-5; 7 nucleotides agree with TRBD1. The CDR3 sequence is 14 residues long. Per the germline V gene, CDR1 is WSHSY and CDR2 is SAAADI. CDR3 in DNA: TGTGCCAGCAGTGGTCGACAGGGATCACAGCCCCAGCATTTT. This sequence encodes CASSGRQGSQPQHF.

This clonotype came up many times. This chain links TRBV9 with TRBJ1-2; D possibly corresponds to TRBD1 (6 bases). The V gene's germline CDR1 is SGDLS and CDR2 YYNGEE. V lost 3 bases and J 4 bases, leaving 13 bases between the germline ends. The CDR3 length is 14 residues. The CDR3 here is CASSAWTDRYGYTF. The CDR3 DNA is TGTGCCAGCAGCGCCTGGACAGACCGCTATGGCTACACCTTC.

With regard to this clonotype: A clone one base away is much larger, so this may be a read error. V is TRBV9 and J is TRBJ1-4; a weak D match, TRBD1 (6 bases). Germline CDR1 reads SGDLS; CDR2 reads YYNGEE. This CDR3 spans 15 amino acids. V lost 2 bases, J lost 7 bases, and 15 bases lay in between. CDR3 sequence (DNA): TGTGCCAGCAGCGTCACCGGGACACGAAGTGAAAAACTGTTTTTT. Translated: CASSVTGTRSEKLFF.

The V gene is TRBV7-9, the J gene TRBJ2-7, with D maybe TRBD1 (5 bases). The CDR3 contains 12 residues. Germline CDR1 reads SEHNR; CDR2 reads FQNEAQ (reference sequence). Trimming pared 4 bases from V and 7 bases from J, leaving 11 bases between. The CDR3 reads CASSWSRVEQYF. CDR3 DNA: TGTGCCAGCAGCTGGAGCAGGGTTGAGCAGTACTTC.

The gene calls are TRBV12-3 or TRBV12-4 and TRBJ2-7; 8 bases are shared with TRBD2. The CDR3 has 15 residues. Losses at the gene ends were 5 bases for V and 3 bases for J; bases not matched to a gene: 9. The DNA of the CDR3 is TGTGCCAGCAGTACTACACCGGGACTAGTCTACGAGCAGTACTTC. It translates to CASSTTPGLVYEQYF.

This clonotype was recorded many times. This sequence joins TRBV10-2 and TRBJ1-5; D possibly corresponds to TRBD1 (6 bases). V shed 7 bases and J shed 6 bases, with 16 bases lying between them. In germline, CDR1 is WSHSY, CDR2 SAAADI. There are 14 residues in the CDR3. CDR3 coding DNA: TGCGCCAGCACCCACGGGGGCGTAGGTCAGCCCCAGCATTTT. Translated, it gives CASTHGGVGQPQHF.

The genes are TRBV7-9 and TRBJ2-7; 7 nucleotides match TRBD1. The junction had 4 bases not matched to a gene; V was cut back by 5 bases and J by 3 bases. Germline lookup yields CDR1 SEHNR and CDR2 FQNEAQ (reference sequence). The CDR3 is 13 residues long. The CDR3 loop reads CASSPYRGYEQYF. CDR3 DNA sequence: TGTGCCAGCAGCCCATACAGGGGCTACGAGCAGTACTTC.

A few counts support this clonotype. CDR3 DNA sequence: TGTGCCAGCAGCTTAGAGCCTAGCGGGAGATACGAGCAGTACTTC. It encodes CASSLEPSGRYEQYF. The chain uses TRBV7-2 and TRBJ2-7; 10 bases match TRBD2. Germline CDR1 is SGHTA and CDR2 is FQGNSA. CDR3 size: 15 residues. After removal of 1 base from V and 4 bases from J, the junction contained 4 bases not matched to a gene.

This chain uses TRBV7-3 with TRBJ1-6; the D is unclear. Trimming took off 3 bases at V and 4 bases at J, with 10 bases between the two ends. The CDR3 runs to 15 residues. Germline V CDR1 and CDR2: SGHTA, FQGTGA. CDR3 coding DNA: TGTGCCAGCAGCTTGTCCGGACCTTATAATTCACCCCTCCACTTT. Residues: CASSLSGPYNSPLHF.

This clonotype was seen a handful of times. V and J are TRBV12-5 and TRBJ1-5; D unresolved. Trimming stripped 7 bases from V and 2 bases from J, with 9 bases between. Per germline, CDR1 LGHNT and CDR2 FRNRAP. The length of the CDR3 is 13 residues. The CDR3 is CASVTGGNQPQHF. The CDR3 coding sequence is TGTGCTAGTGTAACGGGAGGCAATCAGCCCCAGCATTTT.

The rearrangement links TRBV2 to TRBJ1-4; D is ambiguous. The V gene's germline CDR1 is SNHLY and CDR2 FYNNEI. This CDR3 is built from 14 residues. V lost 5 bases and J lost 7, with 14 bases in between. CDR3 residues: CASSRLGWGEKLFF. The CDR3 nucleotides read TGTGCCAGCAGTCGACTGGGTTGGGGTGAAAAACTGTTTTTT.

The table lists this clonotype with a few counts. The chain combines TRBV7-2 with TRBJ2-5, with 11 nucleotides matching TRBD1. The CDR3 contains 16 residues. In germline, CDR1 is SGHTA, CDR2 FQGNSA. After removal of 3 bases from V and 4 bases from J, the junction contained 7 bases not matched to a gene. DNA for the CDR3: TGTGCCAGCAGCTTCCGGGACAGGGGGTTTGGAGAGACCCAGTACTTC. This gives the protein CASSFRDRGFGETQYF.

The gene calls are TRBV20-1 and TRBJ2-7; no firm D call. Germline V gene data show CDR1 as DFQATT and CDR2 as SNEGSKA (reference sequence). The CDR3 sequence is 16 residues long. Trimming stripped 6 bases from V and 0 bases from J, with 21 bases between. DNA for the CDR3: TGCAGTGCCCCTGACGGCCCAGCAACGAGCTCCTACGAGCAGTACTTC. It translates to CSAPDGPATSSYEQYF.

Concerning this clonotype itself: This could be a read error, since a much larger clone is one nucleotide away. The V and J genes are TRBV2 and TRBJ2-7; no firm D call. Germline-derived CDR1 and CDR2 are SNHLY and FYNNEI. The CDR3 consists of 13 residues. CDR3 DNA sequence: TGTGCCAGCAGTGGCGGTTACTCCTACGAGCAGCACTTC. Its protein product is CASSGGYSYEQHF.

The chain has TRBV10-2 and TRBJ1-5; no reliable D call. Trimming took 2 bases from V and 6 from J, leaving 17 bases between them. There are 16 residues in the CDR3. Germline V gene data show CDR1 as WSHSY and CDR2 as SAAADI. CDR3 residues: CASSEAGSYRGQPQHF. The CDR3 coding sequence is TGCGCCAGCAGTGAGGCCGGCAGTTACCGCGGTCAGCCCCAGCATTTT.